This record covers a single T cell receptor beta chain. The antigen is unknown. The entry originates in a study of CXCR3-negative and CXCR3-positive naive CD8 T cells. It was by 5' RACE with UMI labels that the TRB cDNA libraries were prepared. TCRdb re-called the 5' RACE reads; one entry per CDR3 protein, DNA not given. The listing records tens of thousands of distinct CDR3 sequences. This CDR3 is 11 amino acids long. Germline values: CDR1 SQVTM, CDR2 ANQGSEA. Study observations and caveats: Similar TRBV-TRBJ usage was seen in naive cells (both CXCR3-negative and CXCR3-positive), but memory cells differed.

The sample taken for sequencing was naive CXCR3- CD8+ T cells from blood. Regarding subset: CD45RO-CCR7+CD27+CD95- naive CD8+ T cells lacking CXCR3 (TNR3-). The clonotype was recovered from a human donor in good health. Some clones in this sample may be carry-over from other donors' samples. The chain has TRBV29-1 and TRBJ1-1. The chain's CDR3 is CSVEKNTEAFF.